Detailed here is one T cell receptor beta chain. The data are from a study of blood T cell repertoires in COVID-19. Overall study: Samples of COVID-19 (acute and convalescent) were obtained from the United States, Italy and Spain.

The repertoire was sequenced with immunoSEQ multiplex PCR; TCRdb's copy has only in-frame clones and lacks some. The repertoire has some 83,000 clones, approximately 86% of them found once; the top ten carry approximately 8.1%. The CDR3 contains 17 residues. V was clipped by 1 base and J by 3 bases, with 15 bases between them. Germline assignment: CDR1 MGHRA and CDR2 YSYEKL. The chain uses TRBV4-1 and TRBJ2-2; a possible D gene is TRBD2 (6 bases). The sequence derives from a man of 80 years or more with active or convalescent COVID-19. Sequenced: peripheral blood. CDR3 sequence: CASSQAGSSSYTGELFF. The CDR3 nucleotides read TGCGCCAGCAGCCAAGCCGGGAGCTCAAGCTACACCGGGGAGCTGTTTTTT.